The present TCR beta chain was sequenced within a study of blood T cell repertoires in COVID-19. Whole-study context: Sample material is recorded as cDNA or gDNA derived from T cells, B-cell-depleted T cells, or PBMCs.

Germline CDR1 and CDR2: LGHDT and YNNKEL (reference sequence). CDR3 length: 14 residues. V lost 1 base and J 6 bases, leaving 9 bases between the germline ends. Repertoires were generated with immunoSEQ multiplex PCR, while TCRdb's copy carries only in-frame clones and drops some. The sample has approximately 240,000 clones, around 85% seen once. The chain recombines TRBV3-1 (or the pseudogene TRBV3-2) with TRBJ2-2, with D unresolved. Material for sequencing was peripheral blood. This clonotype was obtained from a woman aged 55-69 years with active or convalescent COVID-19. The CDR3 loop is CASSQGPRAGELFF. The CDR3 DNA follows: TGTGCCAGCAGCCAAGGGCCTCGGGCCGGGGAGCTGTTTTTT.